These 30 T cell receptor beta chains share one sample of origin, sequenced in a study of control samples from healthy donors and cancer patients. The data were produced by immunoSEQ multiplex PCR, yet TCRdb's version contains in-frame clones alone and is incomplete. The table includes about 96,000 clones, approximately 95% detected once. The sequenced sample consisted of blood. Receptors were obtained from a man between 18 and 29 years old in good health.

The rearrangement joins TRBV6-7 to TRBJ2-7, with D possibly TRBD2 on 5 matching bases. TRBV6-7 is an ORF, with its function uncertain. CDR3 length: 13 amino acids. Trimming stripped 10 bases from V and 3 bases from J, with 16 bases between. CDR3 protein: CATGKATCYEQYF. The CDR3 DNA reads as TGTGCCACCGGGAAGGCGACATGCTACGAGCAGTACTTC.

The V call is TRBV19, the J call TRBJ1-2; 7 bases match TRBD1. The germline V gene encodes CDR1 LNHDA and CDR2 SQIVND (reference sequence). This CDR3 region has 14 residues. The V and J ends lost 7 bases and 2 bases, in that order; junction bases with no gene match: 7. CDR3 sequence (DNA): TGTGCCAGTAAGGACTCACAGGGGAACTATGGCTACACCTTC. Translated: CASKDSQGNYGYTF.

CDR3 sequence (DNA): TGTGCCAGCAAAGCAAACACCATATATTTT. Translating gives CASKANTIYF. The chain employs TRBV6-6 and TRBJ1-3; D is uncertain. Trimming shortened V by 7 bases and J by 6 bases, and 4 bases separated the two germline ends. Looked up from germline, CDR1 is MNHNY and CDR2 is SVGAGI (reference sequence). The CDR3 has 10 residues.

V and J are TRBV11-2 and TRBJ1-1; D uncertain. CDR1 is SGHAT, CDR2 FQNNGV, per germline. V dropped 1 base and J dropped 3 bases, with 12 bases sitting between them. The CDR3 is 15 amino acids. DNA for the CDR3: TGTGCCAGCAGCTTAGTAGCCAGGCCAGACACTGAAGCTTTCTTT. This encodes CASSLVARPDTEAFF.

This chain uses TRBV9 with TRBJ1-6, with 7 bases lining up with TRBD1. V shed 4 bases and J 8 bases; nucleotides not matched to a gene: 9. This CDR3 is built from 15 residues. Germline loops: CDR1 SGDLS, CDR2 YYNGEE. The DNA of the CDR3 is TGTGCCAGCAGCAACAGGGACAGTATAGATTCACCCCTCCACTTT. This gives the protein CASSNRDSIDSPLHF.

The rearrangement joins TRBV27 to TRBJ2-1; a possible D gene is TRBD2 (5 bases). Germline V lookup: CDR1 MNHEY, CDR2 SMNVEV (reference sequence). Trimming cost V 6 bases and J 4 bases, with 25 bases left between them. This CDR3 is built from 18 residues. The CDR3 spells CASRRRGTHAPSYNEQFF. CDR3 nucleotide sequence: TGTGCCAGCAGACGCCGGGGTACCCACGCGCCTTCATACAATGAGCAGTTCTTC.

This clone was seen only once. This chain links TRBV9 with TRBJ2-6; 10 bases line up with TRBD1. In germline, CDR1 is SGDLS, CDR2 YYNGEE. V lost 4 bases to trimming and J lost 0 bases; unmatched junction nucleotides: 16. This CDR3 has 21 residues. CDR3 loop: CASSFPAGDRGLHSGANVLTF. In nucleotides, the CDR3 is TGTGCCAGCAGCTTTCCGGCAGGGGACAGGGGACTCCACTCTGGGGCCAACGTCCTGACTTTC.

Only one count was recorded for this clone. J is TRBJ1-5 and V is TRBV12-3 or TRBV12-4; D is undetermined. The V end lost 2 bases, the J end lost 4 bases, and 0 bases lay between the germline ends. This CDR3 region has 11 residues. CDR3: CASSLNQPQHF. In nucleotides, the CDR3 is TGTGCCAGCAGTTTAAATCAGCCCCAGCATTTT.

The chain carries TRBV7-3 and TRBJ2-1; 7 bases match TRBD2. This CDR3 is 13 amino acids long. With V trimmed by 5 bases and J by 10 bases, 8 bases remained unmatched. Germline V lookup: CDR1 SGHTA, CDR2 FQGTGA. In nucleotides, the CDR3 is TGTGCCAGCAGCCCCCGGGACTACCAAGAGCAGTTCTTC. Its translation: CASSPRDYQEQFF.

This chain connects TRBV7-8 to TRBJ2-3; D gene uncertain. The V end lost 2 bases, the J end lost 2 bases, and 8 bases lay between the germline ends. The CDR3 is 14 amino acids. CDR1 and CDR2 from the germline V gene are SGHVS and FQNEAQ. CDR3 nucleotide sequence: TGTGCCAGCAGCTTACCTAGAGACACAGATACGCAGTATTTT. Translating gives CASSLPRDTDTQYF.

This chain connects TRBV10-3 to TRBJ2-1, with a possible D match to TRBD1 (5 bases). V was clipped by 6 bases and J by 3 bases, with 12 bases between them. Germline V gives CDR1 ENHRY, CDR2 SYGVKD. The CDR3 runs 14 residues. The CDR3 spells CAIRGQRGYNEQFF. DNA of the CDR3: TGTGCCATCAGAGGGCAAAGGGGCTACAATGAGCAGTTCTTC.

In DNA, the CDR3 is TGTGCCATCAGTGAGGGGGGGCGTGATACTGAAGCTTTCTTT. Its translation: CAISEGGRDTEAFF. This sequence joins TRBV10-3 and TRBJ1-1; D is perhaps TRBD1 (6 bases). Trimming pared 2 bases from V and 5 bases from J, leaving 12 bases between. CDR1 is ENHRY, CDR2 SYGVKD, per germline. CDR3 length: 14 residues.

The CDR3 reads CAWSMWGVGYTF. As DNA, the CDR3 is TGTGCCTGGAGTATGTGGGGGGTCGGCTACACCTTC. This chain connects TRBV30 to TRBJ1-2, with D possibly being TRBD1 (5 bases). The CDR3 runs to 12 residues. The germline V gene has CDR1 GTSNPN and CDR2 SVGIG (reference sequence). V was cut by 2 bases and J by 8 bases, with 12 bases left in between.

The chain has TRBV2 and TRBJ1-1; D unresolved. Per the germline V gene, CDR1 is SNHLY and CDR2 is FYNNEI. V lost 5 bases, J lost 1 base, and 11 bases lay in between. The CDR3 is 14 residues long. The CDR3 coding sequence is TGTGCCAGCAGTAAGCAGAGTAAGAACACTGAAGCTTTCTTT. Translation: CASSKQSKNTEAFF.

The chain combines TRBV7-9 with TRBJ2-5; D gene unclear. CDR1 and CDR2 from the germline V gene are SEHNR and FQNEAQ (reference sequence). The CDR3 length is 13 residues. V lost 5 bases and J lost 1, with 8 bases in between. The CDR3 nucleotides are TGTGCCAGCAGCAGCAGGAGCCAAGAGACCCAGTACTTC. Amino acids: CASSSRSQETQYF.

The chain combines TRBV14 with TRBJ1-1; the D is unclear. The CDR3 covers 15 residues. Trimming took off 3 bases at V and 5 bases at J, with 16 bases between the two ends. Germline V CDR1 and CDR2: SGHDN, FVKESK. CDR3 in DNA: TGTGCCAGCAGCCATGTCGGCGGGGTTGGAACTGAAGCTTTCTTT. It encodes CASSHVGGVGTEAFF.

The rearrangement uses TRBV5-1 and TRBJ1-2; 8 nucleotides line up with TRBD1. The CDR3 covers 15 residues. With V trimmed by 4 bases and J by 0 bases, 5 bases remained unmatched. CDR1 SGHRS and CDR2 YFSETQ come from the germline V gene. As DNA, the CDR3 is TGCGCCAGCAGCCACCAACAGGGGGCTAACTATGGCTACACCTTC. Its protein is CASSHQQGANYGYTF.

This chain uses TRBV6-5 with TRBJ2-1; TRBD2 aligns across 10 bases. Unmatched junction bases numbered 6, after V lost 6 bases and J lost 4 bases. This CDR3 spans 15 amino acids. Germline loops: CDR1 MNHEY, CDR2 SVGAGI. Here the CDR3 DNA reads TGTGCCAGCAGCTTAGCGGGGGGCCAATACAATGAGCAGTTCTTC. Its translation is CASSLAGGQYNEQFF.

V gene TRBV7-9 combines with J gene TRBJ1-1; D ambiguous. The germline V gene has CDR1 SEHNR and CDR2 FQNEAQ (reference sequence). The CDR3 contains 13 residues. Trimming took off 3 bases at V and 0 bases at J, with 5 bases between the two ends. For the CDR3, the DNA is TGTGCCAGCAGCTTTGACCTGAACACTGAAGCTTTCTTT. Its protein product is CASSFDLNTEAFF.

The chain uses TRBV29-1 and TRBJ2-6; maybe TRBD1 (6 bases). The V end was cut by 7 bases, the J end by 0 bases, with 13 bases between. CDR1 is SQVTM, CDR2 ANQGSEA, per germline. This CDR3 region has 15 residues. The CDR3 spells CSARTASSGANVLTF. The CDR3 bases are TGCAGCGCCCGGACAGCGAGCTCTGGGGCCAACGTCCTGACTTTC.

This rearrangement joins TRBV4-3 to TRBJ2-1, with 8 bases that match TRBD2. The germline V gene has CDR1 LGHNA and CDR2 YSLEER. J lost 7 bases, V lost 0 bases, and 8 bases had no gene match. The CDR3 has 16 amino acids. CDR3 sequence: CASSQEGGGRLNEQFF. CDR3 DNA: TGCGCCAGCAGCCAAGAGGGCGGGGGGCGGTTGAATGAGCAGTTCTTC.

J is TRBJ1-1 and V is TRBV28, with 7 bases matching TRBD1. Germline V CDR1 and CDR2: MDHEN, SYDVKM. After removal of 4 bases from V and 9 bases from J, the junction contained 14 bases not matched to a gene. This CDR3 has 15 residues. This chain's CDR3 is CASSSQGLGRRKAFF. For the CDR3, the DNA is TGTGCCAGCAGTTCACAGGGGCTTGGGAGAAGAAAAGCTTTCTTT.

The V call is TRBV20-1, the J call TRBJ1-5; D remains ambiguous. The CDR3 length is 15 residues. In germline, CDR1 is DFQATT, CDR2 SNEGSKA (reference sequence). Deletions cut 3 bases from V and 11 bases from J, with 23 bases between. CDR3 DNA sequence: TGCAGTGCTAGTTTTAGGAGACTCCGATCAGCGGCCCAGCATTTT. Residues: CSASFRRLRSAAQHF.

This rearrangement joins TRBV6-5 to TRBJ1-5, with D tentatively TRBD1 (5 bases). V was clipped by 11 bases and J by 2 bases, with 16 bases between them. The CDR3 is made up of 14 amino acids. In germline, CDR1 is MNHEY, CDR2 SVGAGI. CDR3 amino acids: CAVRVVWGNQPQHF. The CDR3 DNA sequence: TGTGCCGTCAGGGTGGTCTGGGGCAATCAGCCCCAGCATTTT.

The rearrangement joins TRBV5-8 to TRBJ2-5; weak D call: TRBD2 (6 bases). The CDR3 loop spans 16 amino acids. Trimming cost V 3 bases and J 1 base, with 16 bases left between them. Germline loops: CDR1 SGHTS, CDR2 YDEGEE. The CDR3: CASSSGLAGFQETQYF. The CDR3 DNA sequence: TGTGCCAGCAGCTCGGGGTTGGCGGGATTCCAAGAGACCCAGTACTTC.

The rearrangement links TRBV7-2 to TRBJ2-7; no clear D gene. V was cut by 1 base and J by 1 base, with 8 bases left in between. Germline assignment: CDR1 SGHTA and CDR2 FQGNSA. The CDR3 covers 14 residues. CDR3 nucleotide sequence: TGTGCCAGCAGCTTAGATCATGATTCCTACGAGCAGTACTTC. Translating gives CASSLDHDSYEQYF.

The chain is built from TRBV6-4 and TRBJ1-1; D is unresolved. With 7 bases removed from V and 5 bases from J, the gap between germline ends came to 20 bases. Germline V gene sequence: CDR1 MRHNA, CDR2 SNTAGT. The CDR3 covers 15 residues. This CDR3 is CASISRERVGTEAFF. The DNA for the CDR3 is TGTGCCAGCATATCTCGGGAAAGGGTCGGGACTGAAGCTTTCTTT.

This rearrangement joins TRBV6-5 to TRBJ1-1; 10 bases line up with TRBD1. Germline lookup yields CDR1 MNHEY and CDR2 SVGAGI. V shed 4 bases, J shed 1 base, and the junction held 3 bases outside the gene matches. The length of the CDR3 is 15 residues. CDR3 residues: CASSLTGGRNTEAFF. The DNA for the CDR3 is TGTGCCAGCAGTTTGACAGGGGGCAGGAACACTGAAGCTTTCTTT.

This chain uses TRBV19 with TRBJ1-2, with D hard to call. The CDR3 has 14 amino acids. Per germline, CDR1 LNHDA and CDR2 SQIVND (reference sequence). Trimming cost V 2 bases and J 4 bases, with 11 bases left between them. The CDR3 loop is CASSIKPSTYGYTF. CDR3 in DNA: TGTGCCAGTAGTATAAAGCCCAGTACCTATGGCTACACCTTC.

This clone was seen only a few times. The chain has TRBV5-4 and TRBJ2-2; D may be TRBD2 (6 bases). Trimming left V 3 bases short and J 6 bases short, with 6 bases between. Germline CDR1 reads SGHNT; CDR2 reads YYREEE (reference sequence). CDR3 size: 12 residues. The CDR3 nucleotides read TGTGCCAGCAGCTGGAGGGCCGGGGAGCTGTTTTTT. The encoded protein is CASSWRAGELFF.